The 4 T cell receptor beta chains reported below all come from one sample, sequenced in a study of T cell responses to AZD1222 COVID-19 vaccine (dated by TCRdb to the early 2020s). The time point label, read with the paper, signifies: about 28 days (+/-7) after the second vaccine dose. Libraries were made using the immunoSEQ multiplex PCR assay. TCRdb took over this immuneACCESS table, retaining in-frame rearrangements with V and J assigned. Such tables are incomplete; in checked studies, under half of the missing clones stem from an unresolved V gene, and the remainder is unexplained. This sample is represented by about 120,000 clones; about 86% of them were singletons. Clones ranked in the top ten supply 2.5% to 3.5% of the sample. The material sequenced was peripheral blood, taken 28 days after the second AZD1222 dose. The origin of the receptors is an adult who received the AZD1222 COVID-19 vaccine.

V is TRBV3-1 (or the pseudogene TRBV3-2) and J is TRBJ2-2; maybe TRBD2 (6 bases). The V end was cut by 1 base, the J end by 7 bases, with 13 bases between. The CDR3 totals 15 residues. CDR1 LGHDT and CDR2 YNNKEL come from the germline V gene (reference sequence). CDR3 protein: CASSQARGVVGELFF. The CDR3 DNA reads as TGTGCCAGCAGCCAAGCTCGCGGGGTCGTCGGGGAGCTGTTTTTT.

The chain links TRBV19 to TRBJ1-4, with D maybe TRBD1 (5 bases). The CDR3 is made up of 14 amino acids. Germline CDR1 LNHDA, CDR2 SQIVND (reference sequence). V shed 3 bases and J shed 5 bases, with 10 bases lying between them. The CDR3 nucleotides are TGTGCCAGTAGTATGGGGCAGGTAAATGAAAAACTGTTTTTT. It is translated as CASSMGQVNEKLFF. Full variable domain (missing parts from reference TRBV19 and TRBJ1-4): DGGITQSPKYLFRKEGQNVTLSCEQNLNHDAMYWYRQDPGQGLRLIYYSQIVNDFQKGDIAEGYSVSREKKESFPLTVTSAQKNPTAFYLCASSMGQVNEKLFFGSGTQLSVL.

J is TRBJ1-4 and V is TRBV19; D gene uncertain. V gave up 7 bases and J gave up 3 bases, with 9 bases separating them. This CDR3 has 13 residues. Germline CDR1 and CDR2: LNHDA and SQIVND (reference sequence). The CDR3 region has the DNA TGTGCCAGTAATAATAGGGCTAATGAAAAACTGTTTTTT. Translating it yields CASNNRANEKLFF.

CDR3 sequence reads: CASSEGTSSYEQYF. The CDR3 bases are TGTGCCAGCAGTGAAGGGACTAGCTCCTACGAGCAGTACTTC. The chain combines TRBV2 with TRBJ2-7; TRBD2 agrees at 7 bases. CDR1 and CDR2 from the germline V gene are SNHLY and FYNNEI. CDR3 size: 14 residues. V lost 1 base to trimming and J lost 0 bases; unmatched junction nucleotides: 0. The complete variable domain, with remaining parts taken from reference TRBV2 and TRBJ2-7, reads EPEVTQTPSHQVTQMGQEVILRCVPISNHLYFYWYRQILGQKVEFLVSFYNNEISEKSEIFDDQFSVERPDGSNFTLKIRSTKLEDSAMYFCASSEGTSSYEQYFGPGTRLTVT.